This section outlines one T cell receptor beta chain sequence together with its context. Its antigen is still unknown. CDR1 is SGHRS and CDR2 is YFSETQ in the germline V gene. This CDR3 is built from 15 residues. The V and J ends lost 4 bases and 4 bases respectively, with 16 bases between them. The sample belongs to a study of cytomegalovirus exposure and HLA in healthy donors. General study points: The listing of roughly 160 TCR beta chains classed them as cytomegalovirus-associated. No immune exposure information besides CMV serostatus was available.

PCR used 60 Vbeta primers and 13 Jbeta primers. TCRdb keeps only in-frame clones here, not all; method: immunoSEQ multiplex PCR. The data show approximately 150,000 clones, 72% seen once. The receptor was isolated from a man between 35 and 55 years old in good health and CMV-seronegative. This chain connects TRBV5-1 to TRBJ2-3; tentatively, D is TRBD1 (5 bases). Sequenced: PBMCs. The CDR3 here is CASSPALGLPDTQYF. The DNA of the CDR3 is TGCGCCAGCAGCCCTGCTCTGGGGCTGCCAGATACGCAGTATTTT.